This T cell receptor (beta chain) was identified in a study of blood T cells in healthy people across ages. Then a second PCR, running about 7 to 11 cycles, was carried out with a sample-barcoded 5' primer and a J-beta primer mix. Via MiXCR, TCRdb re-called the 5' RACE reads, giving one row per CDR3 protein. The sample lists around 500,000 distinct CDR3 sequences; 40% to 50% were seen once. Trimming removed 3 bases at V and 11 bases at J, with 13 bases between. There are 11 residues in the CDR3. Germline V gene lookup returns CDR1 DFQATT and CDR2 SNEGSKA (reference sequence). The chain uses TRBV20-1 and TRBJ2-5; tentative D call: TRBD2 (6 bases). Sequencing was done on a sample of blood. The clonotype was recovered from a man aged 80 or over in good health. The CDR3 DNA follows: TGCAGTGCTAGGAGGGATCGGGAGCAGTACTTC. Protein sequence: CSARRDREQYF.